A single T cell receptor (beta chain) is shown here with its context. Its cognate antigen is unknown. This record belongs to a study of shared clonotypes between healthy human individuals. Study conclusions and caveats: The authors sampled blood alone, and tissue repertoires likely differ.

All donors qualified as healthy HIV-negative adults and had experienced no recent acute infections or vaccinations. CDR3 length: 16 amino acids. With 0 bases clipped from V and 4 bases from J, the junction kept 6 bases outside the gene matches. Per the germline V gene, CDR1 is SGHNT and CDR2 is YYREEE (reference sequence). Deep-level running was used for the assay. In the authors' methods: Filtering was not the same, since immunoSEQ gave junction-only sequences without quality scores. Generated by immunoSEQ multiplex PCR, the TCRdb table keeps only in-frame clones and is missing some. The V and J calls and clone size come from that table; D and trimming were worked out from the DNA. The data show some 480,000 clones, with 79% seen just once and 12% held by the top ten.

This TCR derives from a woman aged 40 to 49 in good health. Some clones in this sample may be carry-over from other donors' samples. V usage is TRBV5-4 and J usage is TRBJ1-4; 7 bases are a match to TRBD1. Sequencing used PBMCs. This chain's CDR3 is CASSLGRQGVNEKLFF. The CDR3 DNA sequence: TGTGCCAGCAGCTTGGGTCGACAGGGCGTTAATGAAAAACTGTTTTTT.